The clone carrying this T cell receptor (beta chain) appeared a few times. As yet, its antigen is unknown. This sample is drawn from a study of T cell responses to AZD1222 COVID-19 vaccine. Study context: Whether given at about 4 or about 12 weeks, second doses were pooled. Overall study findings and caveats: Donors skewed white British and female; clonal diversity was possibly underestimated. Spike-specific TCR breadth and depth both grew after two AZD1222 doses.

The assay was immunoSEQ multiplex PCR, and TCRdb's table has in-frame clones only and misses some. The sample has 73,000 or so clones; 75% to 85% are singletons. The germline V and J ends were trimmed by 6 bases and 1 base, with 9 bases remaining between them. Germline values: CDR1 LNHDA, CDR2 SQIVND (reference sequence). The CDR3 has 13 amino acids. The sample consisted of peripheral blood, taken on day 0 of AZD1222 vaccination. The clonotype was recovered from an adult in good health. The chain combines TRBV19 with TRBJ1-1; D is undetermined. Here the CDR3 reads CASRYRGNTEAFF. CDR3 sequence (DNA): TGTGCCAGTAGATATCGGGGGAACACTGAAGCTTTCTTT.